These 9 T cell receptor beta chains were all obtained from the same sample, sequenced in a study of sequential checkpoint blockade in melanoma. Sequencing was performed with immunoSEQ multiplex PCR; in TCRdb, only in-frame clones are kept and a portion is missing. The sample carries 15,000 to 20,000 clones, roughly 71% recorded once. Treatment described: randomized to nivolumab then ipilimumab (arm A) or the reverse (arm B). The sample consisted of CD8+ T cells sorted from blood (inferred from file names), taken from a patient given nivolumab and ipilimumab in sequence. The receptors were sampled from a human donor with melanoma.

The V and J genes are TRBV7-9 and TRBJ1-1, with 7 nucleotides matching TRBD1. After removal of 5 bases from V and 5 bases from J, the junction contained 11 bases not matched to a gene. Germline V gives CDR1 SEHNR, CDR2 FQNEAQ (reference sequence). This CDR3 has 15 residues. CDR3 DNA sequence: TGTGCCAGCAGCCGATTAACAGGGGCTGGGACTGAAGCTTTCTTT. Protein product: CASSRLTGAGTEAFF.

The gene calls are TRBV10-1 and TRBJ2-5; no reliable D call. The CDR3 loop spans 15 amino acids. The V and J ends lost 0 bases and 9 bases respectively, with 17 bases between them. Germline V lookup: CDR1 WNHNN, CDR2 SYGVQD (reference sequence). CDR3 in DNA: TGCGCCAGCAGTGAGTCCGTGTGCTGCGGTTGGGCCCAGTACTTC. Protein: CASSESVCCGWAQYF.

V is TRBV5-5 and J is TRBJ1-2; D remains unclear. Trimming pared 0 bases from V and 4 bases from J, leaving 13 bases between. CDR3 length: 15 amino acids. Germline CDR1 SGHKS, CDR2 YYEKEE (reference sequence). The CDR3 here is CASSLDSIPSYGYTF. CDR3 sequence (DNA): TGTGCCAGCAGCTTGGACTCCATCCCCTCCTATGGCTACACCTTC.

This clone appeared a single time. The J gene is TRBJ2-7, the V gene TRBV9; D might be TRBD2 (5 bases). This CDR3 contains 14 residues. Germline CDR1 reads SGDLS; CDR2 reads YYNGEE. The V end was cut by 2 bases, the J end by 3 bases, with 12 bases between. This chain's CDR3 is CASSVGVGVYEQYF. In nucleotides, the CDR3 is TGTGCCAGCAGCGTGGGAGTCGGGGTCTACGAGCAGTACTTC.

This clone has more than one count but fewer than ten. This could be a read error, since a much larger clone is one nucleotide away. The chain joins TRBV5-6 to TRBJ2-2, with D perhaps TRBD2 (6 bases). The CDR3 totals 13 residues. The germline V gene encodes CDR1 SGHDT and CDR2 YYEEEE. Trimming pared 4 bases from V and 4 bases from J, leaving 8 bases between. Written as DNA, the CDR3 is TGTGCCAGCAGCGCCGGGGGCACCGGGGAGCTGTTTTTT. Protein sequence: CASSAGGTGELFF.

The rearrangement uses TRBV7-2 and TRBJ1-6, with D hard to call. Deletions cut 5 bases from V and 4 bases from J, with 12 bases between. The CDR3 loop spans 15 amino acids. CDR1 and CDR2 from the germline V gene are SGHTA and FQGNSA. For the CDR3, the DNA is TGTGCCAGCAGCCCCGGCGGCCCTTATAATTCACCCCTCCACTTT. This gives the protein CASSPGGPYNSPLHF.

Here the CDR3 DNA reads TGTGCCAGCAGCGCTCTCAGGGGAGGGATAACTGAAGCTTTCTTT. Amino acid sequence: CASSALRGGITEAFF. The rearrangement links TRBV9 to TRBJ1-1; tentative D call: TRBD1 (6 bases). V lost 3 bases and J 5 bases, leaving 17 bases between the germline ends. Germline values: CDR1 SGDLS, CDR2 YYNGEE. There are 15 residues in the CDR3.

J is TRBJ2-1 and V is TRBV4-3; D unresolved. The V end lost 0 bases, the J end lost 10 bases, and 4 bases lay between the germline ends. This CDR3 has 11 residues. In germline, CDR1 is LGHNA, CDR2 YSLEER. The CDR3 is CASSQEREQFF. The DNA for the CDR3 is TGCGCCAGCAGCCAAGAACGGGAGCAGTTCTTC.

This rearrangement joins TRBV9 to TRBJ2-1; D call uncertain. The CDR3 runs to 15 residues. V shed 0 bases and J shed 3 bases, with 10 bases lying between them. Germline values: CDR1 SGDLS, CDR2 YYNGEE. The CDR3 protein is CASSVASASYNEQFF. In DNA form, the CDR3 reads TGTGCCAGCAGCGTAGCAAGCGCAAGCTACAATGAGCAGTTCTTC. The entire variable domain, with the rest obtained from reference TRBV9 and TRBJ2-1, is as follows: DSGVTQTPKHLITATGQRVTLRCSPRSGDLSVYWYQQSLDQGLQFLIQYYNGEERAKGNILERFSAQQFPDLHSELNLSSLELGDSALYFCASSVASASYNEQFFGPGTRLTVL.